This T cell receptor beta chain is from a study of radiotherapy plus CTLA-4 blockade in lung cancer (dated by TCRdb to 2016 to 2018). About the investigation overall: Among the enrolled patients, about 19% had an objective response, and 31% reached disease control. Here is what the overall study found, with its caveats: After treatment with radiotherapy and ipilimumab, TCR clones that originated in tumors expanded in peripheral blood. Early dynamic changes in blood T cell clones, together with increased serum interferon-beta after radiation, were reported as the strongest predictors of response.

The cysteine opens and the phenylalanine closes a CDR3 of 14 amino acids. The read is trimmed to its CDR3 DNA, 42 bases read in frame from base 1. CDR1 and CDR2, per the germline V gene, are LGHNA and YNFKEQ. The library was obtained by the immunoSEQ multiplex PCR assay. The table comes from immuneACCESS by way of TCRdb, which keeps in-frame sequences with V and J called. Part of the clones is missing from these tables; in studies checked, under half for an unresolved V gene and the rest for unknown reasons. This sample holds approximately 81,000 clones; around 79% were observed only once. 4% of the sample is in the top ten clones. The study evaluated CTLA-4 blockade (ipilimumab) given together with focal radiation therapy in patients who had chemo-refractory metastatic non-small-cell lung cancer. Worth noting for this clone: The antigen it binds to is not known. No base-level quality is on record; no much larger clone is a single base apart.

Material: peripheral blood, obtained from a patient treated with radiotherapy plus ipilimumab. The V and J segments used are TRBV4-2 and TRBJ2-5, and 8 junctional nucleotides match TRBD1. Judging by the DNA end, TRBJ2-7 fits better; the J call may be wrong. The sequence was collected from a human donor with non-small cell lung cancer who had a partial response to radiotherapy plus ipilimumab. Some clones in this sample may be carry-over from other donors' samples. The sequenced DNA: TGTGCCAGCAGCCCACCGGACAGGGCCTACGAGCAGTACTTC. Translated, it reads CASSPPDRAYEQYF.